This T cell receptor beta chain was profiled in a study of regulatory T cells in long-lasting Graves disease (dated by TCRdb to about 2021). About the study as a whole: Persistent Graves' disease meant more than 5 years of antithyroid drug treatment with TSH receptor autoantibodies that stayed positive. Patients with persistent Graves' disease were compared with patients with newly diagnosed Graves' disease using TCR sequencing and RNA sequencing of peripheral blood. On average, persistent Graves' disease patients in the clinical cohort had been on antithyroid drugs for approximately ten years. The study took place in China and was registered as a clinical trial. A total of around 35 samples underwent TCR sequencing: around 13 from persistent and around 20 from newly diagnosed Graves' disease patients. The paper as a whole reports these results and caveats: Lower TCR Shannon entropy and fewer highly expanded clones were observed in persistent Graves' disease patients than in newly diagnosed patients, which suggested clonal expansion. More public clonotypes were shared among persistent patients (roughly 2,700) than among newly diagnosed patients (roughly 1,000). TRBV28, TRBJ1-2 and TRBJ2-5 were preferentially used in persistent disease, while TRBV20-1 and TRBJ2-1 were favored in newly diagnosed disease. Only the TCR beta chain was sequenced and analyzed. The authors noted that the small sample size was a limitation that may lower accuracy. Because the primary lesion, thyroid tissue, could not be accessed, the study looked at peripheral blood alone.

Interpreted using the paper, the time point label stands for: persistent/refractory GD, antithyroid drugs over 5 years with positive TRAb. For both TCR sequencing and RNA sequencing, RNA was extracted from PBMCs using TRIzol. Graves' disease was diagnosed according to American Thyroid Association guidelines. Recruitment of patients was carried out at an endocrinology department in Xi'an, China. From each patient, 7.5 to 9.5 milliliters of peripheral blood was collected into an EDTA anticoagulant tube. Ficoll Paque Plus density gradient separation was used to isolate PBMCs, and no additional T cell sorting was done. An Agilent 2100 Bioanalyzer and agarose gel were used to assess RNA quality, and a NanoDrop 2000 was used to measure RNA concentration. The CDR3 measures 15 amino acids from cysteine to phenylalanine. Here the CDR3 DNA is all that survives: 45 bases in frame from base 1. CDR1 is given as SEHNR and CDR2 as FQNEAQ, both from the germline V gene (reference sequence). V was cut back by 4 bases and J by 0 bases, leaving a gap of 10 bases between them.

In its sample, this clonotype was seen a few times. Its antigen target is currently unknown. Base qualities are not at hand, and no much larger clone is one base apart. Library prep was done by multiplex PCR. The sequencer was an Illumina HiSeq 4000. To build TCR beta libraries, CDR3 regions were amplified by Arm-PCR using iRepertoire HTBI primers. Before sequencing, the PCR products went through gel purification. Turning to the authors' computational methods: Gene usage analysis of CDR3 amino acid clonotypes relied on the 60 to 65 TRBV and 14 TRBJ segments identified across samples. Filtered high-quality paired reads were merged into contigs using COPE and FqMerger. BLAST was used to align contigs to IMGT TRBV, TRBD and TRBJ reference genes, with CDR3 defined following IMGT. Any clonotype with a frequency above 0.1% was classified as a highly expanded clone. Repertoire diversity was measured by Shannon entropy, and V-J evenness by the Gini coefficient. Clonotypes shared by more than one individual were considered public. TCRdb's own reprocessing of the public reads used fastp at Q25 and MiXCR and kept productive beta chains. Rows matching on CDR3 protein sequence are summarized as one entry with the most common DNA and genes. The authors' filters were not applied to this entry. In all, the sample holds 400,000 to 500,000 distinct CDR3 sequences, and roughly 21% of those were seen once. 13% to 15% of the sample is in the top ten clones.

The chain joins TRBV7-9 to TRBJ2-4, with the D gene not clear enough to name. This clonotype was obtained from a female donor with Graves disease. The material was peripheral blood mononuclear cells (PBMCs), obtained when the disease was refractory, from a patient treated with antithyroid drugs. The nucleotides are TGTGCCAGCAGCTCCGCCCCCACAGCCAAAAACATTCAGTACTTC. The resulting protein is CASSSAPTAKNIQYF.